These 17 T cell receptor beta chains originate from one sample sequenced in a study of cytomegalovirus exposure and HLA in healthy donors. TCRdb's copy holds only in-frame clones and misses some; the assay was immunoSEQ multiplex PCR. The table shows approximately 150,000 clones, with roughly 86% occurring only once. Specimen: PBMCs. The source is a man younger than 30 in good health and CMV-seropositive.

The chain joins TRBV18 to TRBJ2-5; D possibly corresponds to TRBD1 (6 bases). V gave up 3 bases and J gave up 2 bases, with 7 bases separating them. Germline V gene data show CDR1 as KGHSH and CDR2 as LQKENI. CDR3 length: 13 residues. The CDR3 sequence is CASSPDRQETQYF. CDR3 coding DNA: TGTGCCAGCTCACCCGACAGGCAAGAGACCCAGTACTTC.

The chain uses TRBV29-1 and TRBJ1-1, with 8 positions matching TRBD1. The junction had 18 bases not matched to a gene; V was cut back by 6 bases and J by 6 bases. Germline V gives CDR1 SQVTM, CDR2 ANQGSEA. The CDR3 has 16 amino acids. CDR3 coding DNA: TGCAGCGTCTCCGGGACAGGAGGGAAACCGACCGCTGAAGCTTTCTTT. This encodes CSVSGTGGKPTAEAFF.

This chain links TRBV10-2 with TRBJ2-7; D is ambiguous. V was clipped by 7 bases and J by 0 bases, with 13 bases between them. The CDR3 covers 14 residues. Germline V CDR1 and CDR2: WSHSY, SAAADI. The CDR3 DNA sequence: TGCGCCAGCAAACCATCTAATGGCTCCTACGAGCAGTACTTC. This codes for CASKPSNGSYEQYF.

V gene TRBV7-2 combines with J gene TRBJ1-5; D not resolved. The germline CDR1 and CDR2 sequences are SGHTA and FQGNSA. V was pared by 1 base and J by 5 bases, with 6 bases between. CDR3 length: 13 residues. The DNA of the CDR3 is TGTGCCAGCAGCTTAGTCGGGTATCAGCCCCAGCATTTT. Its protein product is CASSLVGYQPQHF. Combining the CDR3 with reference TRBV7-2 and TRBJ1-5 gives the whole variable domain GAGVSQSPSNKVTEKGKDVELRCDPISGHTALYWYRQSLGQGLEFLIYFQGNSAPDKSGLPSDRFSAERTGGSVSTLTIQRTQQEDSAVYLCASSLVGYQPQHFGDGTRLSIL.

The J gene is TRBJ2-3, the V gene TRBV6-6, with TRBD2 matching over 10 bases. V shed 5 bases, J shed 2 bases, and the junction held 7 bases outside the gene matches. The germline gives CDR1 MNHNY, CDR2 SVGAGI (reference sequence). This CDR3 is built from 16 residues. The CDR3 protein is CASSRAGGLSTDTQYF. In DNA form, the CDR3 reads TGTGCCAGCAGTCGAGCGGGGGGGCTGTCCACAGATACGCAGTATTTT.

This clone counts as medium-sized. The CDR3 protein is CASSRGGTNYGYTF. The DNA of the CDR3 is TGCGCCAGCAGCCGGGGGGGGACTAACTATGGCTACACCTTC. The rearrangement links TRBV5-1 to TRBJ1-2, with a possible D match to TRBD1 (5 bases). CDR3 length: 14 residues. Trimming shortened V by 4 bases and J by 0 bases, and 10 bases separated the two germline ends. Germline CDR1 reads SGHRS; CDR2 reads YFSETQ.

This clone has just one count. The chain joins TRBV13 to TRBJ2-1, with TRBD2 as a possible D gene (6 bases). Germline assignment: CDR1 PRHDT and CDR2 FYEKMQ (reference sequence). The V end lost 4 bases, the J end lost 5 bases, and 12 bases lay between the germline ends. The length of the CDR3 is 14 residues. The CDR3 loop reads CASSSRGGNNEQFF. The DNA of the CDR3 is TGTGCCAGCAGCTCCCGGGGAGGTAACAATGAGCAGTTCTTC.

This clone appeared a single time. CDR3 in DNA: TGTGCCAGCTCATCCTTTAGCGGGAGGGCCGGCGAGCAGTACTTC. Encoded protein: CASSSFSGRAGEQYF. V and J are TRBV18 and TRBJ2-7; 11 nucleotides agree with TRBD2. After removal of 5 bases from V and 6 bases from J, the junction contained 9 bases not matched to a gene. Germline lookup yields CDR1 KGHSH and CDR2 LQKENI. This CDR3 comprises 15 residues.

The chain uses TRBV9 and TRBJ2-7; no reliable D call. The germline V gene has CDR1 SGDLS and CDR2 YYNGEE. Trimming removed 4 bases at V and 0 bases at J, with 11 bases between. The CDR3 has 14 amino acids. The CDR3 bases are TGTGCCAGCAGCCCCAACCCGGGCTCCTACGAGCAGTACTTC. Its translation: CASSPNPGSYEQYF.

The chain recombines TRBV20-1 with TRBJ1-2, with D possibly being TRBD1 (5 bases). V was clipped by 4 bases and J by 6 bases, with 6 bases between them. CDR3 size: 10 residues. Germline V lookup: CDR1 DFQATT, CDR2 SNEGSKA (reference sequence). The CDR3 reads CSAKGNGYTF. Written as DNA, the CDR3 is TGCAGTGCTAAGGGGAATGGCTACACCTTC.

The CDR3 DNA is TGCGCCAGCAGCCACGGGACTATTAGCACAGATACGCAGTATTTT. As protein: CASSHGTISTDTQYF. This chain joins TRBV4-1 and TRBJ2-3; 7 bases match TRBD2. The germline V gene encodes CDR1 MGHRA and CDR2 YSYEKL. This CDR3 has 15 amino acids. Trimming took 3 bases from V and 0 from J; bases not matched to a gene: 3.

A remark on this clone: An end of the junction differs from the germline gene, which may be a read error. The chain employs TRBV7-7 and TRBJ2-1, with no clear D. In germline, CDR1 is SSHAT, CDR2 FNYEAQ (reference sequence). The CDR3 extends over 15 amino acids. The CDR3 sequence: CASSLDAGAYNEQFF. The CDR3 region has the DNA TGTGCTAGCAGCTTAGACGCCGGTGCGTACAATGAGCAGTTCTTC.

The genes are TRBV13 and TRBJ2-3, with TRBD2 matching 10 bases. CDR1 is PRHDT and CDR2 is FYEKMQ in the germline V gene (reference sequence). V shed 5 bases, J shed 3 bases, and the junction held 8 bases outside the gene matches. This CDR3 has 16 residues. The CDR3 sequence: CASSPPGTSATDTQYF. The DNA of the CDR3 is TGTGCCAGCAGCCCCCCCGGGACTAGCGCGACAGATACGCAGTATTTT.

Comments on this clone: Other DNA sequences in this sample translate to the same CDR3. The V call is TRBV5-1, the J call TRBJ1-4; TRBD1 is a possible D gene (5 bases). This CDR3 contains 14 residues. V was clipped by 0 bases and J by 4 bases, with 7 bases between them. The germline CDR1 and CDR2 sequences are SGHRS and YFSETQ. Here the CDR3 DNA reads TGCGCCAGCAGCTTGGAAGGGGTTAATGAAAAACTGTTTTTT. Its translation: CASSLEGVNEKLFF.

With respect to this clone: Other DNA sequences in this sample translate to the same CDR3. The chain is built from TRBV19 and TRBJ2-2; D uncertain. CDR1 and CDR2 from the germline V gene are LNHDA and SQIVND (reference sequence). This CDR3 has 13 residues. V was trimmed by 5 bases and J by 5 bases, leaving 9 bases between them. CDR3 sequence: CASSPIRTGELFF. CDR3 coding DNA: TGTGCCAGTAGTCCGATTCGGACCGGGGAGCTGTTTTTT.

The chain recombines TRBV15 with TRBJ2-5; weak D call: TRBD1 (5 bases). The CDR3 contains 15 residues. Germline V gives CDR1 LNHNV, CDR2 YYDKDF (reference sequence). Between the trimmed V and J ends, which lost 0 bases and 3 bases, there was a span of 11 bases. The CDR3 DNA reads TGTGCCACCAGCAGAGATCGGCTAGGGGAAGAGACCCAGTACTTC. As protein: CATSRDRLGEETQYF.

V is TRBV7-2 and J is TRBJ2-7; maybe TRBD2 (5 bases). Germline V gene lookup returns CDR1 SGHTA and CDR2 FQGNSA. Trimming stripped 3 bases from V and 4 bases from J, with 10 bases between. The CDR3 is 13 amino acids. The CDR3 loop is CASSFGLQYEQYF. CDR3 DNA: TGTGCCAGCAGCTTTGGACTGCAATACGAGCAGTACTTC. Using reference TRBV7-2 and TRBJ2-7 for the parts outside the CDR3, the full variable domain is GAGVSQSPSNKVTEKGKDVELRCDPISGHTALYWYRQSLGQGLEFLIYFQGNSAPDKSGLPSDRFSAERTGGSVSTLTIQRTQQEDSAVYLCASSFGLQYEQYFGPGTRLTVT.